These 5 T cell receptor beta chains originate from one sample sequenced in a study of blood T cell repertoires in COVID-19 (dated by TCRdb to the early 2020s). To prepare the library, the immunoSEQ multiplex PCR assay was applied. The table comes from immuneACCESS by way of TCRdb, which keeps in-frame sequences with V and J called. Part of the clones is missing from these tables; in studies checked, under half for an unresolved V gene and the rest for unknown reasons. Within this sample are hundreds of thousands of clones, with 70% to 90% of them counted one time only. 1% to 1.5% of the sample comes from the top ten. Sequencing was done on a sample of peripheral blood. Source of these receptors: a man aged 65 to 85 with acute or convalescent COVID-19.

This chain joins TRBV9 and TRBJ2-7; 9 bases match TRBD1. CDR3 length equals 14 residues. CDR1 and CDR2 (germline): SGDLS, YYNGEE. With V trimmed by 8 bases and J by 3 bases, 9 bases remained unmatched. CDR3 protein: CARHRGHWDYEQYF. The CDR3 nucleotides are TGTGCCAGACACAGGGGGCATTGGGACTACGAGCAGTACTTC.

The genes are TRBV30 and TRBJ1-1, with TRBD1 as a possible D gene (6 bases). V lost 2 bases to trimming and J lost 1 base, with 14 bases between them. Germline CDR1 is GTSNPN and CDR2 is SVGIG (reference sequence). The CDR3 length is 15 residues. The CDR3 reads CAWSRGDRRNTEAFF. The CDR3 coding sequence is TGTGCCTGGAGTAGGGGAGACAGGAGGAACACTGAAGCTTTCTTT.

The V and J genes are TRBV5-6 and TRBJ2-3; TRBD2 aligns across 9 bases. Germline CDR1 is SGHDT and CDR2 is YYEEEE. The CDR3 length is 15 residues. V was pared by 8 bases and J by 1 base, with 8 bases of the junction left unmatched. The CDR3 DNA reads TGTGCCAGTTACCCTCAGCGGGAGGGCACAGATACGCAGTATTTT. Translation: CASYPQREGTDTQYF. The whole variable domain, remainder taken from reference TRBV5-6 and TRBJ2-3, is DAGVTQSPTHLIKTRGQQVTLRCSPKSGHDTVSWYQQALGQGPQFIFQYYEEEERQRGNFPDRFSGHQFPNYSSELNVNALLLGDSALYLCASYPQREGTDTQYFGPGTRLTVL.

The chain recombines TRBV16 with TRBJ2-1, with D perhaps matching TRBD2 (6 bases). V was cut by 2 bases and J by 4 bases, with 15 bases left in between. CDR1 KGHSY and CDR2 FQNENV come from the germline V gene. This CDR3 spans 16 amino acids. CDR3 sequence: CASSQQGGAPYNEQFF. In DNA, the CDR3 is TGTGCCAGCAGCCAACAGGGAGGTGCCCCTTACAATGAGCAGTTCTTC.

The V gene is TRBV4-3, the J gene TRBJ2-4, with 9 bases identical to TRBD1. The CDR3 contains 16 residues. V shed 1 base, J shed 10 bases, and the junction held 11 bases outside the gene matches. Germline V lookup: CDR1 LGHNA, CDR2 YSLEER. CDR3 amino acids: CASSQARRGQGLIQYF. For the CDR3, the DNA is TGCGCCAGCAGCCAAGCTCGACGGGGACAGGGTTTAATTCAGTACTTC.